The 22 T cell receptor beta chains below were found in one sample sequenced in a study of T cell repertoires in cytomegalovirus infection. TCRdb ran MiXCR on the reads and lists one entry per CDR3 protein. The data contain approximately 750,000 distinct CDR3 sequences, 35% of them singletons. Input material: PBMCs. These receptors originate from a human donor in good health (CMV status not recorded). Some clones in this sample may be carry-over from other donors' samples.

There are a few counts of this clonotype. The chain recombines TRBV19 with TRBJ2-2; perhaps TRBD2 as D (6 bases). The CDR3 is 14 amino acids. Trimming removed 7 bases from V and 0 bases from J, with 9 bases in between. CDR1 and CDR2 (germline): LNHDA, SQIVND (reference sequence). The CDR3 reads CASMPGANTGELFF. The DNA of the CDR3 is TGTGCCAGTATGCCGGGGGCGAACACCGGGGAGCTGTTTTTT. The whole variable domain, filled in from reference TRBV19 and TRBJ2-2, reads DGGITQSPKYLFRKEGQNVTLSCEQNLNHDAMYWYRQDPGQGLRLIYYSQIVNDFQKGDIAEGYSVSREKKESFPLTVTSAQKNPTAFYLCASMPGANTGELFFGEGSRLTVL.

The rearrangement uses TRBV6-1 and TRBJ2-1; 12 positions match TRBD1. Germline assignment: CDR1 MNHNS and CDR2 SASEGT. The CDR3 runs to 15 residues. V lost 6 bases and J lost 8; bases outside the gene matches: 8. The CDR3 bases are TGTGCCAGCAGAGGGGACAGGGGGCAGTTTGATGAGCAGTTCTTC. It is translated as CASRGDRGQFDEQFF.

In this sample, this clonotype turned up a few times. This chain joins TRBV20-1 and TRBJ1-1; the D is unclear. The germline V gene encodes CDR1 DFQATT and CDR2 SNEGSKA (reference sequence). Trimming removed 6 bases at V and 2 bases at J, with 19 bases between. The CDR3 is 15 residues long. The CDR3 coding sequence is TGCAGTGCGAGCGAGAGCCAGCCACAAAACACTGAAGCTTTCTTT. This gives the protein CSASESQPQNTEAFF.

This clonotype was seen a handful of times. V gene TRBV28 combines with J gene TRBJ2-3; D is ambiguous. Trimming pared 5 bases from V and 2 bases from J, leaving 11 bases between. CDR3 length equals 14 residues. CDR1 and CDR2 (germline): MDHEN, SYDVKM. CDR3 residues: CASSPSLNTDTQYF. In DNA form, the CDR3 reads TGTGCCAGCAGTCCATCCCTAAACACAGATACGCAGTATTTT.

There are many counts of this clonotype. V is TRBV6-1 and J is TRBJ2-4, with D perhaps TRBD1 (6 bases). The germline V gene has CDR1 MNHNS and CDR2 SASEGT. The CDR3 contains 15 residues. The V end lost 4 bases, the J end lost 2 bases, and 12 bases lay between the germline ends. CDR3 DNA sequence: TGTGCCAGCAGTGCCGCAGGGGTTTCCAAAAACATTCAGTACTTC. Translating gives CASSAAGVSKNIQYF.

The rearrangement links TRBV4-2 to TRBJ1-2; 9 bases match TRBD1. V was clipped by 0 bases and J by 6 bases; unmatched bases: 8. The CDR3 runs to 16 residues. Germline-derived CDR1 and CDR2 are LGHNA and YNFKEQ. DNA for the CDR3: TGTGCCAGCAGCCAAGATAAATCGGACAGGGGTAATGGCTACACCTTC. It is translated as CASSQDKSDRGNGYTF.

This clonotype was counted a few times. The chain employs TRBV28 and TRBJ1-3; D remains unclear. The V gene's germline CDR1 is MDHEN and CDR2 SYDVKM. CDR3 length: 12 amino acids. Trimming took off 5 bases at V and 8 bases at J, with 10 bases between the two ends. This CDR3 is CASSQMVDTIYF. In nucleotides, the CDR3 is TGTGCCAGCAGTCAAATGGTGGACACCATATATTTT.

This clonotype was seen once. The chain carries TRBV12-3 or TRBV12-4 and TRBJ2-5; 8 nucleotides agree with TRBD2. The CDR3 sequence is 15 residues long. Trimming cost V 3 bases and J 4 bases; bases outside gene matches: 7. The CDR3 sequence is CASSFRSGSRETQYF. In DNA form, the CDR3 reads TGTGCCAGCAGTTTCAGAAGCGGGAGTCGAGAGACCCAGTACTTC.

The J gene is TRBJ2-1, the V gene TRBV19; TRBD2 might be the D (5 bases). CDR1 and CDR2 from the germline V gene are LNHDA and SQIVND (reference sequence). The V gene lost 2 bases and the J gene lost 2 bases, with 19 bases spanning the gap. The CDR3 is made up of 18 amino acids. The CDR3 sequence: CASSIRWVGDTAYNEQFF. The CDR3, as DNA: TGTGCCAGTAGTATACGGTGGGTGGGAGACACCGCCTACAATGAGCAGTTCTTC.

This chain links TRBV27 with TRBJ1-1, with D unclear. This CDR3 is built from 14 residues. Germline V gene lookup returns CDR1 MNHEY and CDR2 SMNVEV (reference sequence). Trimming pared 0 bases from V and 4 bases from J, leaving 9 bases between. CDR3 loop: CASSLSMGSTEAFF. CDR3 nucleotides: TGTGCCAGCAGTTTATCGATGGGTTCCACTGAAGCTTTCTTT.

In its sample, this clonotype was seen once. A much larger clone is a single base away; this may be a read error. The J gene is TRBJ2-7, the V gene TRBV7-9; 11 bases line up with TRBD1. The CDR3 loop spans 13 amino acids. Germline assignment: CDR1 SEHNR and CDR2 FQNEAQ (reference sequence). The CDR3 DNA follows: TGTGCCAGAAGCTTGGGACAGGGGGGGGAGCAGTACTTC. Protein product: CARSLGQGGEQYF.

The chain combines TRBV7-9 with TRBJ2-1; D unclear. Germline CDR1 reads SEHNR; CDR2 reads FQNEAQ (reference sequence). This CDR3 spans 11 amino acids. The germline V and J ends were trimmed by 3 bases and 8 bases, with 5 bases remaining between them. CDR3 protein: CASSFLYEQFF. Here the CDR3 DNA reads TGTGCCAGCAGCTTTTTGTATGAGCAGTTCTTC. The full variable domain, in which reference TRBV7-9 and TRBJ2-1 provide the parts outside the CDR3, is DTGVSQNPRHKITKRGQNVTFRCDPISEHNRLYWYRQTLGQGPEFLTYFQNEAQLEKSRLLSDRFSAERPKGSFSTLEIQRTEQGDSAMYLCASSFLYEQFFGPGTRLTVL.

The rearrangement uses TRBV20-1 and TRBJ2-7; no firm D call. The ends were cut back, 6 bases at V and 1 base at J, with 16 bases in the middle. Germline V gene lookup returns CDR1 DFQATT and CDR2 SNEGSKA (reference sequence). This CDR3 is 14 amino acids long. DNA for the CDR3: TGCAGTGCGGACCCCGCCCGGGTATCCTACGAGCAGTACTTC. Translation: CSADPARVSYEQYF.

The V and J genes are TRBV7-9 and TRBJ2-5; D gene unclear. The CDR3 has 13 residues. V lost 5 bases to trimming and J lost 4 bases, with 11 bases between them. The V gene's germline CDR1 is SEHNR and CDR2 FQNEAQ (reference sequence). The CDR3 nucleotides are TGTGCCAGCAGCGTCGGGCCCCGAGAGACCCAGTACTTC. Its translation is CASSVGPRETQYF. Looking up the rest from reference TRBV7-9 and TRBJ2-5 gives the full variable domain: DTGVSQNPRHKITKRGQNVTFRCDPISEHNRLYWYRQTLGQGPEFLTYFQNEAQLEKSRLLSDRFSAERPKGSFSTLEIQRTEQGDSAMYLCASSVGPRETQYFGPGTRLLVL.

This clonotype was detected only a few times. The CDR3 DNA reads TGTGCCAGTACCGAGCAGGGCAGGGGGCCCGGGGAGCTGTTTTTT. Encoded protein: CASTEQGRGPGELFF. The V call is TRBV19, the J call TRBJ2-2, with 8 bases identical to TRBD1. The junction had 10 bases not matched to a gene; V was cut back by 7 bases and J by 6 bases. The germline CDR1 and CDR2 sequences are LNHDA and SQIVND (reference sequence). This CDR3 is built from 15 residues. Complete variable domain (other parts from reference TRBV19 and TRBJ2-2): DGGITQSPKYLFRKEGQNVTLSCEQNLNHDAMYWYRQDPGQGLRLIYYSQIVNDFQKGDIAEGYSVSREKKESFPLTVTSAQKNPTAFYLCASTEQGRGPGELFFGEGSRLTVL.

In DNA form, the CDR3 reads TGTGCCAGCAGCTCCACGGGCCCTCTCCCCAATGAGCAGTTCTTC. It yields the protein CASSSTGPLPNEQFF. The V gene is TRBV7-2, the J gene TRBJ2-1; D gene ambiguous. Germline loops: CDR1 SGHTA, CDR2 FQGNSA. The V end lost 4 bases, the J end lost 6 bases, and 16 bases lay between the germline ends. This CDR3 is 15 amino acids long. Full variable domain (missing parts from reference TRBV7-2 and TRBJ2-1): GAGVSQSPSNKVTEKGKDVELRCDPISGHTALYWYRQSLGQGLEFLIYFQGNSAPDKSGLPSDRFSAERTGGSVSTLTIQRTQQEDSAVYLCASSSTGPLPNEQFFGPGTRLTVL.

The V call is TRBV5-1, the J call TRBJ1-6, with D possibly TRBD1 on 5 matching bases. Germline lookup yields CDR1 SGHRS and CDR2 YFSETQ. V shed 0 bases and J shed 15 bases, with 10 bases lying between them. This CDR3 spans 12 amino acids. CDR3 residues: CASSLGGSLLHF. For the CDR3, the DNA is TGCGCCAGCAGCTTGGGGGGCAGCCTCCTCCACTTT.

On this clonotype: Here the CDR3 omits its conserved ending phenylalanine or tryptophan, so a read error is the likely source. This CDR3 is CASSLAQGCTDTQYL. CDR3 nucleotide sequence: TGTGCCAGCAGCTTAGCGCAAGGATGCACAGATACGCAGTATTTG. V gene TRBV7-2 combines with J gene TRBJ2-3; D remains ambiguous. Germline CDR1 is SGHTA and CDR2 is FQGNSA. This CDR3 is built from 15 residues. V gave up 0 bases and J gave up 1 base, with 8 bases separating them.

This clonotype has a single count. J is TRBJ1-5 and V is TRBV4-1, with D unclear. Per germline, CDR1 MGHRA and CDR2 YSYEKL. Trimming removed 0 bases from V and 2 bases from J, with 11 bases in between. The CDR3 length is 16 residues. CDR3 protein: CASSQDHGSGNQPQHF. DNA for the CDR3: TGCGCCAGCAGCCAAGATCACGGGTCCGGCAATCAGCCCCAGCATTTT.

V usage is TRBV10-3 and J usage is TRBJ2-5; D may correspond to TRBD1 or TRBD2 (6 bases each). Trimming cost V 1 base and J 5 bases, with 14 bases left between them. The CDR3 runs 15 residues. Per the germline V gene, CDR1 is ENHRY and CDR2 is SYGVKD. The DNA of the CDR3 is TGTGCCATCAGTGAGTGGAGGGGGATGGCGGAGACCCAGTACTTC. It codes for CAISEWRGMAETQYF.

This chain links TRBV10-3 with TRBJ1-3; 7 bases map to TRBD1. This CDR3 contains 16 residues. Trimming removed 3 bases from V and 5 bases from J; junction bases left unmatched: 10. The V gene's germline CDR1 is ENHRY and CDR2 SYGVKD. The CDR3 spells CAISDTKRDSRNTIYF. CDR3 DNA sequence: TGTGCCATCAGTGACACGAAACGGGACAGTAGAAACACCATATATTTT.

This sequence joins TRBV5-6 and TRBJ2-7; perhaps TRBD1 as D (5 bases). The CDR3 is made up of 14 amino acids. The germline CDR1 and CDR2 sequences are SGHDT and YYEEEE. The ends were cut back, 1 base at V and 6 bases at J, with 14 bases in the middle. CDR3 nucleotide sequence: TGTGCCAGCAGCTTGCCCCAGGGCTCGGGCGAGCAGTACTTC. This translates into CASSLPQGSGEQYF.